This TCR beta chain is from a study of cytomegalovirus exposure and HLA in healthy donors. Study-wide results and caveats: Equally common other TCR beta chains were less clonally expanded than HLA-associated ones, a later analysis found. Presence/absence analyses supposed approximately even sequencing depth among donors. As a later analysis showed, several of the most significant clusters appeared to be linked to common viral pathogens. Productive rates of about 90% or about 30% were seen for most TCR beta V segments in an earlier analysis.

With regard to this clone: Its antigen remains unknown.

The PCR was carried out with 60 Vbeta primers and 13 Jbeta primers. The assay was immunoSEQ multiplex PCR, and TCRdb's table has in-frame clones only and misses some. The sample lists around 63,000 clones, 65% to 85% occurring once. The sequenced material came from PBMCs. The clonotype originates from a woman aged 25 to 45 in good health and CMV-seronegative.

Here the CDR3 DNA reads TGTGCCATCCGGGCTAGCGGGGACACCGGGGAGCTGTTTTTT. Translating it yields CAIRASGDTGELFF. The chain recombines TRBV10-3 with TRBJ2-2; TRBD2 aligns across 9 bases. This CDR3 has 14 residues. After removal of 8 bases from V and 3 bases from J, the junction contained 4 bases not matched to a gene. Germline loops: CDR1 ENHRY, CDR2 SYGVKD.